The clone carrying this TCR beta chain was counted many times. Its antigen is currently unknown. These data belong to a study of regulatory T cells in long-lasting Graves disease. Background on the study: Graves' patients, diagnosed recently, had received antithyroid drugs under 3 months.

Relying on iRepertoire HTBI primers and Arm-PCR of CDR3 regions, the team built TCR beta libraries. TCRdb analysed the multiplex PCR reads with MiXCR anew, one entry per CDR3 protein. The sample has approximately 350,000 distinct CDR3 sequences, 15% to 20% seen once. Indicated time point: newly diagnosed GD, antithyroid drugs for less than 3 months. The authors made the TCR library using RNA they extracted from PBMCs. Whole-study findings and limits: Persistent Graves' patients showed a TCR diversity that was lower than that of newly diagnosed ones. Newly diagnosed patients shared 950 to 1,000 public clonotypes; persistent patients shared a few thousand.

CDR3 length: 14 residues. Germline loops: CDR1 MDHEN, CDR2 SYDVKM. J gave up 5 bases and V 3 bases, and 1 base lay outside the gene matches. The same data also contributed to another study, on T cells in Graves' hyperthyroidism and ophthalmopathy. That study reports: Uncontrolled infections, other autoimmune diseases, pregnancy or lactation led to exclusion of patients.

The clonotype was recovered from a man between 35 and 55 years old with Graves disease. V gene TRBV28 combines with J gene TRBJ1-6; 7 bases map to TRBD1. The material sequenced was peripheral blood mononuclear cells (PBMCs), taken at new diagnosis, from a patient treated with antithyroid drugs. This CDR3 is CASSFGTDNSPLHF. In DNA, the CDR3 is TGTGCCAGCAGTTTCGGGACAGATAATTCACCCCTCCACTTT.